The 17 T cell receptor beta chains below come from one sample, sequenced in a study of T cell repertoires in cytomegalovirus infection. Their recognized antigens are unknown. TCRdb re-analysed the reads in MiXCR, keeping a single row per CDR3 protein. In the table there are 40,000 to 50,000 distinct CDR3 sequences, 20% of which are singletons. What was sequenced was PBMCs, sequenced either directly or after in vitro stimulation (not recorded which). These receptor sequences come from a human donor in good health (CMV status not recorded). Some clones in this sample may be carry-over from other donors' samples.

The sample holds a few counts of this clonotype. The junction departs from germline at one end; a sequencing error may be responsible. The rearrangement links TRBV18 to TRBJ2-1; D is possibly TRBD2 (5 bases). This CDR3 comprises 16 residues. Germline V lookup: CDR1 KGHSH, CDR2 LQKENI. The CDR3 sequence is CASSPTRDLSCNEQFF. CDR3 sequence (DNA): TGTGCCAGCTCACCGACACGGGATCTCTCCTGCAATGAGCAGTTCTTC.

The genes are TRBV19 and TRBJ2-1, with a tentative D call TRBD2 (5 bases). CDR1 and CDR2 from the germline V gene are LNHDA and SQIVND (reference sequence). With 7 bases removed from V and 1 base from J, the gap between germline ends came to 11 bases. The CDR3 contains 14 residues. In DNA, the CDR3 is TGTGCCAGTAATATTGGGAGATCCTACAATGAGCAGTTCTTC. Translating gives CASNIGRSYNEQFF.

The table lists this clonotype with many counts. The chain couples TRBV20-1 to TRBJ2-5; either TRBD1 or TRBD2 may supply D (5 bases each). This CDR3 spans 14 amino acids. Germline V gives CDR1 DFQATT, CDR2 SNEGSKA (reference sequence). V was trimmed by 3 bases and J by 5 bases, leaving 16 bases between them. CDR3 loop: CSASGATLEETQYF. Written as DNA, the CDR3 is TGCAGTGCTAGCGGGGCTACCCTGGAGGAGACCCAGTACTTC.

This clonotype was observed a few times. V is TRBV14 and J is TRBJ2-7, with D possibly called TRBD1 or TRBD2 (5 bases each). Germline loops: CDR1 SGHDN, CDR2 FVKESK. The CDR3 spans 16 residues. Trimming took off 3 bases at V and 3 bases at J, with 18 bases between the two ends. The DNA of the CDR3 is TGTGCCAGCAGCCACCCGGCGGGTACAGGCAGCTACGAGCAGTACTTC. It encodes CASSHPAGTGSYEQYF. Based on the CDR3 plus reference TRBV14 and TRBJ2-7, the full variable domain is EAGVTQFPSHSVIEKGQTVTLRCDPISGHDNLYWYRRVMGKEIKFLLHFVKESKQDESGMPNNRFLAERTGGTYSTLKVQPAELEDSGVYFCASSHPAGTGSYEQYFGPGTRLTVT.

The chain combines TRBV12-3 or TRBV12-4 with TRBJ2-1; D remains ambiguous. The ends were cut back, 3 bases at V and 6 bases at J, with 12 bases in the middle. The CDR3 contains 14 residues. CDR3 in DNA: TGTGCCAGCAGTTTGGGGTTTCTCGGCAATGAGCAGTTCTTC. This encodes CASSLGFLGNEQFF.

The sample holds a few counts of this clonotype. V is TRBV20-1 and J is TRBJ1-3; D uncertain. Trimming took off 6 bases at V and 0 bases at J, with 9 bases between the two ends. This CDR3 contains 13 residues. Germline V gene data show CDR1 as DFQATT and CDR2 as SNEGSKA (reference sequence). CDR3 amino acids: CSARTASGNTIYF. CDR3 bases: TGCAGTGCGAGGACGGCCTCTGGAAACACCATATATTTT.

This clonotype was seen repeatedly, ten times or more. This rearrangement joins TRBV29-1 to TRBJ2-3; 7 bases match TRBD1. Germline trimming cut 3 bases from V and 2 bases from J; bases unmatched to any gene: 2. Germline-derived CDR1 and CDR2 are SQVTM and ANQGSEA. The CDR3 is made up of 13 amino acids. As DNA, the CDR3 is TGCAGCGTTGAGGGACAGCCCACAGATACGCAGTATTTT. It specifies CSVEGQPTDTQYF.

This clonotype is termed medium-sized (0.01 to 0.1%). The DNA of the CDR3 is TGCAGTGCTAGTAGGTTACTAGCGGGGGACACCATCCAAGAGACCCAGTACTTC. Amino acids: CSASRLLAGDTIQETQYF. The chain uses TRBV20-1 and TRBJ2-5; TRBD2 matches 11 bases. The CDR3 loop spans 18 amino acids. V shed 3 bases, J shed 1 base, and the junction held 13 bases outside the gene matches. Germline V gives CDR1 DFQATT, CDR2 SNEGSKA (reference sequence).

This clonotype was counted a few times. The V and J genes are TRBV4-2 and TRBJ1-2; D is ambiguous. The CDR3 consists of 15 residues. The germline CDR1 and CDR2 sequences are LGHNA and YNFKEQ. V was trimmed by 1 base and J by 8 bases, leaving 17 bases between them. The DNA for the CDR3 is TGTGCCAGCAGCCAAGGCCAGGCAGGCCGGGAGGGCTACACCTTC. Residues: CASSQGQAGREGYTF.

This sequence joins TRBV5-1 and TRBJ2-3, with D perhaps assigned TRBD1 or TRBD2 (6 bases each). Trimming shortened V by 0 bases and J by 2 bases, and 13 bases separated the two germline ends. This CDR3 region has 16 residues. Looked up from germline, CDR1 is SGHRS and CDR2 is YFSETQ. CDR3 DNA sequence: TGCGCCAGCAGCTTGGGTAACGGGGGCTCCACAGATACGCAGTATTTT. As protein: CASSLGNGGSTDTQYF.

This clonotype was observed a handful of times. This chain connects TRBV7-9 to TRBJ1-6, with TRBD1 matching 7 bases. The ends lost 4 bases at V and 8 bases at J; junction bases unmatched: 8. The germline CDR1 and CDR2 sequences are SEHNR and FQNEAQ (reference sequence). The CDR3 runs 15 residues. CDR3 loop: CASSWGQSFHSPLHF. The CDR3 DNA reads as TGTGCCAGCAGCTGGGGACAGTCTTTTCATTCACCCCTCCACTTT.

This chain joins TRBV6-1 and TRBJ2-7; D is undetermined. The germline CDR1 and CDR2 sequences are MNHNS and SASEGT. The CDR3 spans 13 residues. V was clipped by 6 bases and J by 0 bases, with 9 bases between them. The CDR3 spells CASRPRSSYEQYF. The CDR3 DNA sequence: TGTGCCAGCAGGCCAAGGAGCTCCTACGAGCAGTACTTC.

This chain uses TRBV18 with TRBJ2-2, with TRBD1 matching 9 bases. CDR3 size: 16 residues. J was trimmed by 2 bases and V by 3 bases; bases with no gene match: 4. Looked up from germline, CDR1 is KGHSH and CDR2 is LQKENI. The CDR3 DNA follows: TGTGCCAGCTCACCGAGACAGGGGGACAACACCGGGGAGCTGTTTTTT. Translating it yields CASSPRQGDNTGELFF.

This clonotype came up a few times. This chain uses TRBV12-5 with TRBJ2-1; 12 nucleotides align to TRBD2. The V and J ends lost 5 bases and 4 bases, in that order; junction bases with no gene match: 3. CDR3 length: 15 amino acids. Per germline, CDR1 LGHNT and CDR2 FRNRAP. The CDR3 DNA is TGTGCTAGTGGTCTGACTAGCGGGGGTTACAATGAGCAGTTCTTC. Its protein product is CASGLTSGGYNEQFF.

Many counts were recorded for this clonotype. V is TRBV7-9 and J is TRBJ1-5; unclear D gene. Germline values: CDR1 SEHNR, CDR2 FQNEAQ (reference sequence). The V and J ends lost 5 bases and 5 bases respectively, with 13 bases between them. This CDR3 has 14 amino acids. The CDR3 spells CASSGQLYDQPQHF. Here the CDR3 DNA reads TGTGCCAGCAGCGGGCAGCTTTACGATCAGCCCCAGCATTTT.

Only a few counts were recorded for this clonotype. The V call is TRBV20-1, the J call TRBJ2-1, with 11 nucleotides matching TRBD2. Trimming at V came to 7 bases and at J to 0 bases, leaving 5 bases not matched to a gene. The CDR3 is 15 residues long. CDR1 is DFQATT and CDR2 is SNEGSKA in the germline V gene (reference sequence). CDR3 DNA sequence: TGCAGTGACCCGACTAGCGGGAACTCCTACAATGAGCAGTTCTTC. Its protein product is CSDPTSGNSYNEQFF.

There are a few counts of this clonotype. The CDR3 loop reads CASRLQGVSEKLFF. CDR3 nucleotides: TGTGCCAGCAGACTACAGGGGGTCAGTGAAAAACTGTTTTTT. This chain links TRBV27 with TRBJ1-4; 8 bases match TRBD1. CDR1 and CDR2 from the germline V gene are MNHEY and SMNVEV (reference sequence). This CDR3 region has 14 residues. The V and J ends lost 6 bases and 7 bases, in that order; junction bases with no gene match: 7.